There are a few counts of the clone carrying this T cell receptor beta chain. Its antigen is as yet unknown. This sample is drawn from a study of T cell repertoires in cytomegalovirus infection. Study summary: In the study, CMV epitopes included recently identified HLA-C-restricted and well-studied HLA-B-restricted ones. TCR beta signatures that were public indicated CMV infection and matching HLA type. Whole-study findings and limits: People with CMV and the relevant HLA were identified by cumulative public TCR beta family frequency. HLA-C-restricted, CMV-specific TCR beta clonotypes were dominant ex vivo.

Each CDR3 protein is one row after TCRdb ran MiXCR on the reads. The repertoire holds about 500,000 distinct CDR3 sequences, with 30% to 40% as singletons. This CDR3 is built from 14 residues. Germline lookup yields CDR1 DFQATT and CDR2 SNEGSKA (reference sequence). Germline trimming cut 5 bases from V and 2 bases from J; bases unmatched to any gene: 6. J is TRBJ2-7 and V is TRBV20-1, with 10 bases lining up with TRBD2. This TCR derives from a human donor in good health (CMV status not recorded). Some clones in this sample may be carry-over from other donors' samples. This material consisted of cultured PBMCs, taken from culture after CMV antigen stimulation. CDR3 sequence: CSALVAGGPYEQYF. Here the CDR3 DNA reads TGCAGTGCTTTGGTAGCGGGAGGCCCCTACGAGCAGTACTTC.